These 17 T cell receptor beta chains share one sample of origin, sequenced in a study of CD8 T cells in ankylosing spondylitis. TCRdb reanalysed the 5' RACE reads using MiXCR and keeps one entry per CDR3 protein. The sample comprises under 250,000 distinct CDR3 sequences, roughly 8.2% of which are singletons, and 4.5% to 5% rests with the top ten. Sequencing was performed on blood, either unsorted or a sorted T cell fraction (not recorded which). These receptors all stem from a female donor with ankylosing spondylitis or in good health (not recorded which).

This clonotype showed up many times. The chain is built from TRBV10-3 and TRBJ2-3; 7 positions match TRBD2. Germline assignment: CDR1 ENHRY and CDR2 SYGVKD. The CDR3 has 15 residues. Germline trimming cut 8 bases from V and 2 bases from J; bases unmatched to any gene: 10. The CDR3 loop reads CAISERLADTDTQYF. The CDR3 nucleotides read TGTGCCATCTCAGAAAGGCTAGCGGACACAGATACGCAGTATTTT.

This clonotype has ten or more counts. J is TRBJ1-1 and V is TRBV4-3; 7 nucleotides agree with TRBD1. V lost 0 bases to trimming and J lost 11 bases; unmatched junction nucleotides: 12. From germline, CDR1 is LGHNA and CDR2 YSLEER. This CDR3 region has 15 residues. The CDR3 reads CASSQDGWGDRAAFF. In nucleotides, the CDR3 is TGCGCCAGCAGCCAAGATGGATGGGGAGACAGGGCGGCTTTCTTT.

The sample holds many counts of this clonotype. The chain is built from TRBV5-1 and TRBJ2-5; perhaps TRBD2 as D (6 bases). This CDR3 has 14 amino acids. Deletions cut 4 bases from V and 1 base from J, with 11 bases between. CDR1 SGHRS and CDR2 YFSETQ come from the germline V gene. The CDR3 bases are TGCGCCAGCAGCATCAATAGCGGCCAAGAGACCCAGTACTTC. Translation: CASSINSGQETQYF.

The genes are TRBV6-1 and TRBJ2-1; 7 positions match TRBD1. The CDR3 length is 16 residues. V trimming: 6 bases; J trimming: 5 bases; junction bases outside the gene matches: 13. Germline values: CDR1 MNHNS, CDR2 SASEGT. The CDR3 sequence: CASSPTGVSFNNEQFF. CDR3 bases: TGTGCCAGCAGCCCCACAGGGGTATCGTTTAACAATGAGCAGTTCTTC.

This clonotype appeared many times. The chain links TRBV7-2 to TRBJ2-7; TRBD2 agrees at 7 bases. The CDR3 has 14 amino acids. V shed 2 bases and J 4 bases; nucleotides not matched to a gene: 5. From germline, CDR1 is SGHTA and CDR2 FQGNSA. The CDR3, as DNA: TGTGCCAGCAGCTTATCGGGAGGACAATACGAGCAGTACTTC. It yields the protein CASSLSGGQYEQYF.

This clonotype was observed at least ten times. The rearrangement links TRBV20-1 to TRBJ1-1; TRBD1 is a possible D gene (6 bases). There are 13 residues in the CDR3. In germline, CDR1 is DFQATT, CDR2 SNEGSKA (reference sequence). Trimming took 6 bases from V and 4 from J, leaving 15 bases between them. This CDR3 reads CSASRGSGTEAFF. Here the CDR3 DNA reads TGCAGTGCATCCAGGGGATCGGGCACTGAAGCTTTCTTT.

The table lists this clonotype with many counts. V usage is TRBV19 and J usage is TRBJ1-1, with TRBD1 as a possible D gene (6 bases). Germline CDR1 reads LNHDA; CDR2 reads SQIVND (reference sequence). V lost 7 bases and J lost 4, with 19 bases in between. The CDR3 is 15 amino acids. CDR3 amino acids: CASTPQWGPLTEAFF. DNA of the CDR3: TGTGCCAGTACTCCCCAGTGGGGGCCGCTCACTGAAGCTTTCTTT.

This clonotype occurred many times. This rearrangement joins TRBV28 to TRBJ2-3; maybe TRBD2 (6 bases). Trimming took off 6 bases at V and 14 bases at J, with 24 bases between the two ends. This CDR3 comprises 14 residues. Germline V CDR1 and CDR2: MDHEN, SYDVKM. The CDR3 nucleotides are TGTGCCAGCAGACCTATGGGGGGACTTTCATATCTGTATTTT. Protein sequence: CASRPMGGLSYLYF.

This clonotype was seen many times. This rearrangement joins TRBV5-1 to TRBJ2-3; 13 bases agree with TRBD2. The V segment lost 2 bases and the J segment 4 bases; nucleotides outside the gene matches: 7. CDR1 is SGHRS, CDR2 YFSETQ, per germline. The CDR3 consists of 17 residues. This CDR3 reads CASSFGTSGTGADTQYF. The CDR3, as DNA: TGCGCCAGCAGCTTCGGGACTAGCGGGACTGGCGCAGATACGCAGTATTTT. Filled out from reference TRBV5-1 and TRBJ2-3, the complete variable domain reads KAGVTQTPRYLIKTRGQQVTLSCSPISGHRSVSWYQQTPGQGLQFLFEYFSETQRNKGNFPGRFSGRQFSNSRSEMNVSTLELGDSALYLCASSFGTSGTGADTQYFGPGTRLTVL.

V is TRBV6-1 and J is TRBJ1-1; D possibly corresponds to TRBD1 (5 bases). Germline V gene data show CDR1 as MNHNS and CDR2 as SASEGT. The V and J ends lost 6 bases and 6 bases respectively, with 17 bases between them. This CDR3 comprises 14 residues. Here the CDR3 reads CASSTSGGVSEAFF. The CDR3 DNA is TGTGCCAGCAGCACCTCGGGGGGGGTCTCTGAAGCTTTCTTT.

In this sample, this clonotype turned up many times. The V call is TRBV28, the J call TRBJ1-4; TRBD1 is a possible D gene (6 bases). V lost 8 bases and J 4 bases, leaving 14 bases between the germline ends. The germline CDR1 and CDR2 sequences are MDHEN and SYDVKM. CDR3 size: 14 residues. The CDR3 spells CASGPTGINEKLFF. The DNA of the CDR3 is TGTGCCAGCGGCCCTACAGGGATTAATGAAAAACTGTTTTTT.

The V call is TRBV7-2, the J call TRBJ2-1; 9 positions match TRBD2. The CDR3 length is 16 residues. Germline CDR1 is SGHTA and CDR2 is FQGNSA. The V segment lost 2 bases and the J segment 7 bases; nucleotides outside the gene matches: 9. The CDR3 DNA sequence: TGTGCCAGCAGCTTACTTAGCGGGAGTGGAGGTAATGAGCAGTTCTTC. This sequence encodes CASSLLSGSGGNEQFF.

This clonotype was recorded many times. This chain uses TRBV6-4 with TRBJ2-1, with 12 bases that match TRBD2. J was trimmed by 7 bases and V by 4 bases; bases with no gene match: 2. The germline V gene encodes CDR1 MRHNA and CDR2 SNTAGT. The CDR3 has 14 residues. The CDR3 DNA sequence: TGTGCCAGCAGTGCTAGCGGGAGGGTAAATGAGCAGTTCTTC. Protein product: CASSASGRVNEQFF.

This clonotype was seen at least ten times. The V and J genes are TRBV5-1 and TRBJ1-1; 9 positions agree with TRBD1. Germline V gene lookup returns CDR1 SGHRS and CDR2 YFSETQ. The ends lost 0 bases at V and 10 bases at J; junction bases unmatched: 7. The CDR3 consists of 14 residues. Here the CDR3 reads CASSLDGQGLRAFF. The CDR3 coding sequence is TGCGCCAGCAGCTTGGATGGACAGGGGTTGAGAGCTTTCTTT.

This clonotype was observed at least ten times. The chain uses TRBV20-1 and TRBJ2-3, with 11 nucleotides matching TRBD2. Germline V gene lookup returns CDR1 DFQATT and CDR2 SNEGSKA (reference sequence). The trim removed 7 bases at V and 4 bases at J, leaving 16 bases unmatched. The length of the CDR3 is 17 residues. CDR3 nucleotides: TGCAGTGTCGGAAGAGAGGGTAGCGGGAGGGTTGCAGATACGCAGTATTTT. Its translation: CSVGREGSGRVADTQYF.

The sample holds many counts of this clonotype. The V and J genes are TRBV29-1 and TRBJ1-6, with TRBD1 identical over 10 bases. Trimming at V came to 6 bases and at J to 7 bases, leaving 9 bases not matched to a gene. Germline assignment: CDR1 SQVTM and CDR2 ANQGSEA. The CDR3 is 15 residues long. In DNA form, the CDR3 reads TGCAGCGTCAGACAGGGGGCTAGCCCGAATTCACCCCTCCACTTT. Its translation is CSVRQGASPNSPLHF.

Details on this clonotype: A read error is possible here, since a much larger clone lies one base away. J is TRBJ2-3 and V is TRBV7-2; TRBD2 matches at 7 bases. With 5 bases clipped from V and 14 bases from J, the junction kept 13 bases outside the gene matches. The CDR3 extends over 13 amino acids. Germline V CDR1 and CDR2: SGHTA, FQGNSA. CDR3 coding DNA: TGTGCCAGCAGCCGTCTCGGGAGGATCTTTTGGTATTTT. Its translation is CASSRLGRIFWYF.